The 19 T cell receptor beta chains presented below share a single source sample, sequenced in a study of cytomegalovirus exposure and HLA in healthy donors (dated by TCRdb to the late 2010s). Receptors were amplified or captured by the immunoSEQ multiplex PCR assay. TCRdb retrieved this table from immuneACCESS and kept in-frame rearrangements only. Not all clones are present; in checked studies, unresolved V genes account for under half, and no reason is known for the remainder. Within this sample are approximately 58,000 clones, with about 91% of them counted one time only. The ten biggest clones cover around 2% of the sample. Sequencing was done on a sample of PBMCs. The receptors were gathered from a woman aged 25 to 39 in good health and CMV-seronegative.

The rearrangement links TRBV5-1 to TRBJ2-6; 8 bases are a match to TRBD1. Germline CDR1 and CDR2: SGHRS and YFSETQ. After removal of 3 bases from V and 6 bases from J, the junction contained 11 bases not matched to a gene. The CDR3 is 17 amino acids. CDR3 sequence (DNA): TGCGCCAGCAGCTCACCGGGACAGGCCTTGGAGGCCAACGTCCTGACTTTC. Protein sequence: CASSSPGQALEANVLTF.

The gene calls are TRBV6-6 and TRBJ2-1, with 7 bases matching TRBD2. Losses at the gene ends were 0 bases for V and 6 bases for J; bases not matched to a gene: 5. There are 15 residues in the CDR3. Germline V gives CDR1 MNHNY, CDR2 SVGAGI (reference sequence). CDR3 nucleotide sequence: TGTGCCAGCAGTTACTCGGCGGGAGTTATCAATGAGCAGTTCTTC. It is translated as CASSYSAGVINEQFF.

The chain is built from TRBV19 and TRBJ2-3, with 10 bases fitting TRBD2. This CDR3 region has 17 residues. Germline V lookup: CDR1 LNHDA, CDR2 SQIVND (reference sequence). V was clipped by 4 bases and J by 1 base; unmatched bases: 8. CDR3 loop: CASSNLAGVGGTDTQYF. The CDR3 coding sequence is TGTGCCAGTAGTAACCTAGCGGGAGTCGGCGGCACAGATACGCAGTATTTT. The full variable domain, its missing parts supplied by reference TRBV19 and TRBJ2-3, is DGGITQSPKYLFRKEGQNVTLSCEQNLNHDAMYWYRQDPGQGLRLIYYSQIVNDFQKGDIAEGYSVSREKKESFPLTVTSAQKNPTAFYLCASSNLAGVGGTDTQYFGPGTRLTVL.

CDR3 coding DNA: TGTGCCAGCAGCTTTCCAGGGATGAACATTCAGTACTTC. This encodes CASSFPGMNIQYF. V gene TRBV7-3 combines with J gene TRBJ2-4, with a weak D call TRBD1 (5 bases). Germline-derived CDR1 and CDR2 are SGHTA and FQGTGA. The CDR3 is 13 residues long. The ends were cut back, 3 bases at V and 7 bases at J, with 10 bases in the middle.

This chain uses TRBV21-1 with TRBJ1-1; TRBD1 is the table's D call, not checked against the DNA. TRBV21-1 is termed a pseudogene. The CDR3 consists of 19 residues. The CDR3 spells CASSKDGTGGNLVNTEAFF. The CDR3 DNA is TGTGCCAGCAGCAAAGATGGGACAGGGGGCAATTTAGTGAACACTGAAGCTTTCTTT.

Only one count was recorded for this clone. The chain couples TRBV4-1 to TRBJ2-7; 8 bases line up with TRBD1. The CDR3 sequence is 15 residues long. Unmatched junction bases numbered 9, after V lost 3 bases and J lost 5 bases. Germline V gene sequence: CDR1 MGHRA, CDR2 YSYEKL. The CDR3 loop reads CASSQRTGSSDEQYF. CDR3 DNA: TGCGCCAGCAGCCAGCGGACAGGGTCTTCCGACGAGCAGTACTTC.

The chain couples TRBV5-6 to TRBJ2-5; weak D call: TRBD1 (5 bases). This CDR3 has 15 amino acids. The ends were cut back, 0 bases at V and 4 bases at J, with 13 bases in the middle. CDR1 is SGHDT, CDR2 YYEEEE, per germline. The CDR3 region is CASSLGVGPLETQYF. DNA for the CDR3: TGTGCCAGCAGCTTGGGAGTGGGGCCCTTAGAGACCCAGTACTTC.

The chain is built from TRBV28 and TRBJ2-5; D remains ambiguous. The CDR3 runs 11 residues. Germline loops: CDR1 MDHEN, CDR2 SYDVKM. V was clipped by 6 bases and J by 2 bases, with 4 bases between them. The CDR3 nucleotides read TGTGCCAGCAGCCTTCAAGAGACCCAGTACTTC. This encodes CASSLQETQYF. Supplemented by reference TRBV28 and TRBJ2-5, the full variable domain reads DVKVTQSSRYLVKRTGEKVFLECVQDMDHENMFWYRQDPGLGLRLIYFSYDVKMKEKGDIPEGYSVSREKKERFSLILESASTNQTSMYLCASSLQETQYFGPGTRLLVL.

CDR3 region: CASSYSSGRMTGELFF. CDR3 DNA sequence: TGTGCCAGCAGTTACTCGAGCGGGAGGATGACCGGGGAGCTGTTTTTT. The chain is built from TRBV6-5 and TRBJ2-2; 9 bases are shared with TRBD2. The CDR3 extends over 16 amino acids. Germline assignment: CDR1 MNHEY and CDR2 SVGAGI. V was pared by 0 bases and J by 5 bases, with 4 bases of the junction left unmatched.

This chain connects TRBV12-5 to TRBJ1-2, with D possibly matching TRBD1 (6 bases). Germline V lookup: CDR1 LGHNT, CDR2 FRNRAP. CDR3 size: 13 residues. Trimming cost V 1 base and J 7 bases, with 10 bases left between them. The CDR3 spells CASGLAGGGGYTF. In nucleotides, the CDR3 is TGTGCTAGTGGTTTGGCGGGGGGCGGTGGCTACACCTTC.

The V call is TRBV7-2, the J call TRBJ2-7; D might be TRBD2 (5 bases). Germline V gene lookup returns CDR1 SGHTA and CDR2 FQGNSA. The CDR3 loop spans 13 amino acids. The V end was cut by 3 bases, the J end by 7 bases, with 13 bases between. The CDR3 here is CASSFQIRGEQYF. The CDR3 DNA sequence: TGTGCCAGCAGCTTTCAGATAAGAGGGGAGCAGTACTTC.

The rearrangement uses TRBV6-1 and TRBJ2-3; 8 bases map to TRBD2. The CDR3 sequence is 15 residues long. Germline V gene lookup returns CDR1 MNHNS and CDR2 SASEGT. J was trimmed by 7 bases and V by 0 bases; bases with no gene match: 6. This CDR3 reads CASSEALAELNTQYF. As DNA, the CDR3 is TGTGCCAGCAGTGAAGCACTAGCGGAGCTAAATACGCAGTATTTT.

This sequence joins TRBV28 and TRBJ2-7; possible D gene TRBD2, 7 bases. With 6 bases removed from V and 2 bases from J, the gap between germline ends came to 17 bases. Germline CDR1 is MDHEN and CDR2 is SYDVKM. The CDR3 has 15 residues. DNA for the CDR3: TGTGCCAGCAGGTCCCTCCTAGGGGGGGCCTACGAGCAGTACTTC. Protein product: CASRSLLGGAYEQYF.

CDR3: CASSRRAGNTIYF. CDR3 coding DNA: TGTGCCAGCAGCCGGAGGGCTGGAAACACCATATATTTT. The rearrangement uses TRBV5-8 and TRBJ1-3; no definite D call. The CDR3 loop spans 13 amino acids. Germline values: CDR1 SGHTS, CDR2 YDEGEE. V gave up 4 bases and J gave up 2 bases, with 7 bases separating them.

The V and J genes are TRBV7-9 and TRBJ2-7; 7 positions agree with TRBD1. The V gene's germline CDR1 is SEHNR and CDR2 FQNEAQ (reference sequence). V shed 3 bases, J shed 3 bases, and the junction held 5 bases outside the gene matches. The CDR3 length is 14 residues. The CDR3 loop reads CASSLPGTDYEQYF. The CDR3 nucleotides are TGTGCCAGCAGCTTGCCCGGGACAGACTACGAGCAGTACTTC.

The gene calls are TRBV6-6 and TRBJ1-2, with 7 bases that match TRBD1. The trim removed 0 bases at V and 3 bases at J, leaving 4 bases unmatched. CDR1 is MNHNY, CDR2 SVGAGI, per germline (reference sequence). This CDR3 region has 15 residues. CDR3 region: CASSYSTGIDYGYTF. CDR3 DNA sequence: TGTGCCAGCAGTTACTCGACAGGGATAGACTATGGCTACACCTTC.

The rearrangement joins TRBV5-1 to TRBJ2-2; the D gene is possibly TRBD2 (7 bases). The germline V gene encodes CDR1 SGHRS and CDR2 YFSETQ. V was cut by 0 bases and J by 6 bases, with 15 bases left in between. The CDR3 has 16 amino acids. CDR3 bases: TGCGCCAGCAGCTTGGCCCCCGGGGGGCGGTCCGGGGAGCTGTTTTTT. It codes for CASSLAPGGRSGELFF. Supplemented by reference TRBV5-1 and TRBJ2-2, the full variable domain reads KAGVTQTPRYLIKTRGQQVTLSCSPISGHRSVSWYQQTPGQGLQFLFEYFSETQRNKGNFPGRFSGRQFSNSRSEMNVSTLELGDSALYLCASSLAPGGRSGELFFGEGSRLTVL.

This clone was found a few times. The rearrangement uses TRBV11-2 and TRBJ1-2; 9 nucleotides line up with TRBD1. The CDR3 has 14 amino acids. The V gene's germline CDR1 is SGHAT and CDR2 FQNNGV. V was clipped by 5 bases and J by 13 bases; unmatched bases: 14. The DNA of the CDR3 is TGTGCCAGCAGCCGGGGGTCGGGACAGGGAGTAAGCACCTTC. It specifies CASSRGSGQGVSTF.

This clone has only one observation. The chain couples TRBV7-2 to TRBJ2-7; TRBD2 is a possible D gene (5 bases). This CDR3 spans 15 amino acids. Germline V gene data show CDR1 as SGHTA and CDR2 as FQGNSA. V lost 1 base, J lost 2 bases, and 12 bases lay in between. Here the CDR3 DNA reads TGTGCCAGCAGCTTAGAGGTAGCGCTGACCTACGAGCAGTACTTC. Its translation is CASSLEVALTYEQYF.